The 13 T cell receptor beta chains below were found in one sample sequenced in a study of cytomegalovirus exposure and HLA in healthy donors. Some clones are missing from TCRdb's copy, which holds only in-frame ones; the method was immunoSEQ multiplex PCR. This sample carries about 130,000 clones, approximately 84% of them seen once, and the ten largest clones take roughly 27%. Input material: PBMCs. The receptors come from a man younger than 45 in good health and CMV-seropositive.

This chain connects TRBV11-2 to TRBJ2-7, with TRBD1 identical over 10 bases. The germline V gene has CDR1 SGHAT and CDR2 FQNNGV. Losses at the gene ends were 4 bases for V and 10 bases for J; bases not matched to a gene: 7. The CDR3 loop spans 13 amino acids. The chain's CDR3 is CASSSWTGGLQYF. In DNA form, the CDR3 reads TGTGCCAGCAGCTCCTGGACAGGGGGATTACAGTACTTC.

This chain joins TRBV19 and TRBJ1-2; 9 nucleotides line up with TRBD1. This CDR3 comprises 14 residues. Germline V lookup: CDR1 LNHDA, CDR2 SQIVND (reference sequence). J was trimmed by 8 bases and V by 3 bases; bases with no gene match: 7. The CDR3 nucleotides read TGTGCCAGTAGTATCGAGGACAGGGGCTCCGGCTACACCTTC. Its translation is CASSIEDRGSGYTF.

This chain uses TRBV5-4 with TRBJ2-2, with 7 positions matching TRBD2. V gave up 5 bases and J gave up 2 bases; unmatched junction bases: 9. The germline V gene has CDR1 SGHNT and CDR2 YYREEE (reference sequence). This CDR3 spans 16 amino acids. In nucleotides, the CDR3 is TGTGCCAGCAGACCGAGCGCTAGCGGCAACACCGGGGAGCTGTTTTTT. Protein product: CASRPSASGNTGELFF. Full variable domain (rest looked up from reference TRBV5-4 and TRBJ2-2): ETGVTQSPTHLIKTRGQQVTLRCSSQSGHNTVSWYQQALGQGPQFIFQYYREEENGRGNFPPRFSGLQFPNYSSELNVNALELDDSALYLCASRPSASGNTGELFFGEGSRLTVL.

This chain joins TRBV5-4 and TRBJ2-3; 11 nucleotides agree with TRBD2. Germline CDR1 reads SGHNT; CDR2 reads YYREEE (reference sequence). After removal of 0 bases from V and 4 bases from J, the junction contained 7 bases not matched to a gene. The CDR3 has 17 amino acids. CDR3 nucleotide sequence: TGTGCCAGCAGCTTGGGGGGTCTAGCGGGGGGCCCAGATACGCAGTATTTT. This codes for CASSLGGLAGGPDTQYF. The whole variable domain, remainder taken from reference TRBV5-4 and TRBJ2-3, is ETGVTQSPTHLIKTRGQQVTLRCSSQSGHNTVSWYQQALGQGPQFIFQYYREEENGRGNFPPRFSGLQFPNYSSELNVNALELDDSALYLCASSLGGLAGGPDTQYFGPGTRLTVL.

The chain joins TRBV5-4 to TRBJ2-3; 8 nucleotides agree with TRBD2. This CDR3 is built from 14 residues. In germline, CDR1 is SGHNT, CDR2 YYREEE (reference sequence). J lost 5 bases, V lost 4 bases, and 6 bases had no gene match. The CDR3 DNA reads TGTGCCAGCAGCATGGCGGGGGGCGGAGATACGCAGTATTTT. Protein sequence: CASSMAGGGDTQYF.

The CDR3 sequence is CASGSTGELFF. CDR3 coding DNA: TGTGCCAGCGGGAGCACCGGGGAGCTGTTTTTT. The gene calls are TRBV7-6 and TRBJ2-2, with D perhaps TRBD2 (5 bases). Trimming took 8 bases from V and 4 from J, leaving 5 bases between them. There are 11 residues in the CDR3. Germline V gene sequence: CDR1 SGHVS, CDR2 FNYEAQ.

This clone appeared a single time. The chain couples TRBV18 to TRBJ1-2; D is ambiguous. Trimming cost V 0 bases and J 7 bases, with 15 bases left between them. Germline-derived CDR1 and CDR2 are KGHSH and LQKENI. The length of the CDR3 is 15 residues. CDR3 amino acids: CASSPPLDSAAGYTF. CDR3 nucleotides: TGTGCCAGCTCACCACCCCTGGATAGCGCGGCTGGCTACACCTTC.

V usage is TRBV4-3 and J usage is TRBJ1-2; perhaps TRBD1 as D (5 bases). V was trimmed by 1 base and J by 4 bases, leaving 13 bases between them. Per the germline V gene, CDR1 is LGHNA and CDR2 is YSLEER. This CDR3 has 15 residues. The CDR3 reads CASSQGVRGGYGYTF. The CDR3, as DNA: TGCGCCAGCAGCCAAGGGGTGCGGGGGGGCTATGGCTACACCTTC.

V usage is TRBV7-3 and J usage is TRBJ1-1; a possible D gene is TRBD1 (6 bases). Germline CDR1 and CDR2: SGHTA and FQGTGA. The CDR3 has 15 amino acids. V gave up 5 bases and J gave up 5 bases, with 18 bases separating them. This chain's CDR3 is CASSTTTGLETEAFF. The CDR3 DNA is TGTGCCAGCAGCACGACGACAGGACTAGAGACTGAAGCTTTCTTT.

The chain has TRBV18 and TRBJ2-7; 7 nucleotides line up with TRBD2. V shed 0 bases, J shed 5 bases, and the junction held 1 base outside the gene matches. The V gene's germline CDR1 is KGHSH and CDR2 LQKENI. CDR3 length: 13 residues. The CDR3 protein is CASSPPAGDEQYF. DNA for the CDR3: TGTGCCAGCTCACCACCGGCGGGAGACGAGCAGTACTTC.

The J gene is TRBJ2-5, the V gene TRBV5-1, with a possible D match to TRBD2 (6 bases). This CDR3 contains 15 residues. V was clipped by 6 bases and J by 5 bases, with 20 bases between them. Germline lookup yields CDR1 SGHRS and CDR2 YFSETQ. In DNA form, the CDR3 reads TGCGCCAGCACCCTTATCGGGGCCGCGGGGGAGACCCAGTACTTC. Amino acid sequence: CASTLIGAAGETQYF.

This clone was seen once. The chain joins TRBV7-9 to TRBJ2-7, with D tentatively TRBD2 (5 bases). Germline V gives CDR1 SEHNR, CDR2 FQNEAQ (reference sequence). CDR3 length: 15 amino acids. The V gene lost 2 bases and the J gene lost 0 bases, with 11 bases spanning the gap. The CDR3 loop reads CASSLRVATSYEQYF. The CDR3 DNA follows: TGTGCCAGCAGCTTACGGGTAGCGACCTCCTACGAGCAGTACTTC. The full variable domain, in which reference TRBV7-9 and TRBJ2-7 provide the parts outside the CDR3, is DTGVSQNPRHKITKRGQNVTFRCDPISEHNRLYWYRQTLGQGPEFLTYFQNEAQLEKSRLLSDRFSAERPKGSFSTLEIQRTEQGDSAMYLCASSLRVATSYEQYFGPGTRLTVT.

In DNA, the CDR3 is TGTGCCAGCAGTGTGAACAGGGGGCGTCCCGTCCTGACTTTC. This sequence encodes CASSVNRGRPVLTF. This sequence joins TRBV6-5 and TRBJ2-6; 9 bases line up with TRBD1. The junction had 8 bases not matched to a gene; V was cut back by 5 bases and J by 12 bases. The CDR3 extends over 14 amino acids. CDR1 and CDR2 (germline): MNHEY, SVGAGI.